The clone carrying this TCR beta chain was seen many times. This sample stems from a study of HIV-infected patients and healthy controls. Via MiXCR, TCRdb re-called the 5' RACE reads, giving one row per CDR3 protein. The sample includes almost 65,000 distinct CDR3 sequences, roughly a fifth of them seen just once. Deletions cut 5 bases from V and 5 bases from J, with 15 bases between. Germline CDR1 and CDR2: SGHAT and FQNNGV. The CDR3 has 14 amino acids. The TCR comes from a human donor in good health. The rearrangement joins TRBV11-2 to TRBJ1-1; D remains ambiguous. The sample taken for sequencing was CD4+ T cells from blood. DNA of the CDR3: TGTGCCAGCAGCCAAAACGAGGGAGTGACTGAAGCTTTCTTT. As protein: CASSQNEGVTEAFF.